This T cell receptor beta chain was observed in a study of OX40 agonist ivuxolimab in advanced cancers. Study context: Cancers in dose escalation were hepatocellular, melanoma, renal cell and head and neck.

The CDR3 is 13 residues long. Between the trimmed V and J ends, which lost 7 bases and 0 bases, there was a span of 6 bases. Germline V lookup: CDR1 SEHNR, CDR2 FQNEAQ (reference sequence). Measured with immunoSEQ multiplex PCR; TCRdb has only the in-frame clones, and not every one. Here the sample spans about 43,000 clones, 90% to 95% being singletons. The chain has TRBV7-9 and TRBJ1-4; D remains ambiguous. Specimen: CD4+ or CD8+ T cells sorted from blood, collected in a trial of the OX40 agonist ivuxolimab. The TCR comes from an adult with an advanced solid tumor such as melanoma, head and neck, liver or kidney cancer. The CDR3 coding sequence is TGTGCCAGCAAATTTGCAACTAATGAAAAACTGTTTTTT. This translates into CASKFATNEKLFF.